The next 29 T cell receptor beta chains were all read from a single sample in a study of molecular identifiers for immune sequencing clone quantification. TCRdb independently ran MiXCR on the PCR reads; one entry per CDR3 protein. The table has just under 650,000 distinct CDR3 sequences, about 20% seen once. Sequenced sample: naive CD8+ T cells from blood, with Jurkat cell RNA spiked in. Subset described: FACS-sorted CD8+CD4-CCR7+CD45RA+ naive T cells. These receptors were obtained from a human donor in good health. Some libraries in this study had Jurkat cell RNA spiked in.

This clonotype was seen repeatedly, ten times or more. This chain connects TRBV6-1 to TRBJ1-5; a weak D match, TRBD1 (5 bases). The V gene's germline CDR1 is MNHNS and CDR2 SASEGT. V gave up 2 bases and J gave up 7 bases, with 12 bases separating them. The CDR3 spans 14 residues. CDR3 sequence (DNA): TGTGCCAGCAGTGAAACAGGATGGGGGCAGCCCCAGCATTTT. It yields the protein CASSETGWGQPQHF.

A few counts support this clonotype. CDR3 residues: CASGYGGYTGELFF. CDR3 coding DNA: TGTGCTAGTGGTTACGGGGGGTACACCGGGGAGCTGTTTTTT. This sequence joins TRBV12-5 and TRBJ2-2; 7 bases map to TRBD2. The J segment lost 3 bases and the V segment lost 4 bases, leaving 2 bases of the junction unmatched. CDR1 and CDR2 from the germline V gene are LGHNT and FRNRAP. This CDR3 comprises 14 residues. Drawing the rest from reference TRBV12-5 and TRBJ2-2, the complete variable domain is DARVTQTPRHKVTEMGQEVTMRCQPILGHNTVFWYRQTMMQGLELLAYFRNRAPLDDSGMPKDRFSAEMPDATLATLKIQPSEPRDSAVYFCASGYGGYTGELFFGEGSRLTVL.

In its sample, this clonotype was seen many times. A much larger clone is a single base away; this may be a read error. V is TRBV20-1 and J is TRBJ2-7; D gene uncertain. V was trimmed by 0 bases and J by 3 bases, leaving 6 bases between them. The CDR3 is 12 residues long. Germline V gene lookup returns CDR1 DFQATT and CDR2 SNEGSKA (reference sequence). Here the CDR3 DNA reads TGCAGTGCTAGAGATGGTCGCTACGAGCAGTACTTC. Its translation is CSARDGRYEQYF.

This clonotype has a handful of counts. The V and J genes are TRBV4-3 and TRBJ2-1; TRBD2 aligns across 8 bases. The germline gives CDR1 LGHNA, CDR2 YSLEER. The CDR3 is 15 amino acids. J lost 10 bases, V lost 3 bases, and 11 bases had no gene match. The CDR3 loop reads CASSHYYSGAQEQFF. The CDR3 DNA is TGCGCCAGCAGCCATTACTATAGCGGGGCCCAGGAGCAGTTCTTC.

There are a few counts of this clonotype. The chain uses TRBV6-1 and TRBJ2-7; 8 bases fit TRBD2. Trimming took 9 bases from V and 5 from J; bases not matched to a gene: 15. Germline CDR1 reads MNHNS; CDR2 reads SASEGT. The CDR3 sequence is 15 residues long. For the CDR3, the DNA is TGTGCCAGTGAGATTTCCGGGACTAGGGGCCACGAGCAGTACTTC. Its protein is CASEISGTRGHEQYF.

The chain combines TRBV20-1 with TRBJ2-7; D could derive from TRBD1 or TRBD2 (6 bases each). Per germline, CDR1 DFQATT and CDR2 SNEGSKA (reference sequence). CDR3 length: 15 amino acids. V was shortened by 0 bases and J by 0 bases, with 12 bases between the two germline ends. CDR3: CSARDGGSSSYEQYF. The CDR3 region has the DNA TGCAGTGCTAGAGACGGGGGCTCCTCCTCCTACGAGCAGTACTTC.

Remarks on this clonotype: This may come from a read error, since a much larger clone is one base off. This sequence joins TRBV30 and TRBJ1-5; 9 nucleotides agree with TRBD1. Germline V gives CDR1 GTSNPN, CDR2 SVGIG (reference sequence). This CDR3 is 15 amino acids long. The CDR3 DNA is TGTGCCCGGAGTACCCCGGGACAGGGTAATCAGCCCCAGCATTTT. Amino acid sequence: CARSTPGQGNQPQHF.

This clonotype came up many times. The chain has TRBV5-1 and TRBJ2-3, with a possible D match to TRBD2 (5 bases). V shed 6 bases and J shed 3 bases, with 23 bases lying between them. The CDR3 totals 17 residues. CDR1 and CDR2 from the germline V gene are SGHRS and YFSETQ. DNA of the CDR3: TGCGCCAGCAAGACGTCAACCATTCTAGGAGGTACAGATACGCAGTATTTT. Translating gives CASKTSTILGGTDTQYF.

V is TRBV20-1 and J is TRBJ2-7, with 10 positions matching TRBD1. CDR1 DFQATT and CDR2 SNEGSKA come from the germline V gene (reference sequence). This CDR3 has 14 residues. The V and J ends lost 3 bases and 2 bases, in that order; junction bases with no gene match: 4. The CDR3 DNA reads as TGCAGTGCTAGGGGACAGGGGCTTACCTACGAGCAGTACTTC. Residues: CSARGQGLTYEQYF.

This clonotype was detected only a few times. V gene TRBV4-3 combines with J gene TRBJ2-2; D might be TRBD2 (6 bases). The V end lost 6 bases, the J end lost 4 bases, and 15 bases lay between the germline ends. The CDR3 extends over 15 amino acids. In germline, CDR1 is LGHNA, CDR2 YSLEER. Here the CDR3 DNA reads TGCGCCAGCAGTCATTCGGGGGTAGGCACCGGGGAGCTGTTTTTT. Amino acids: CASSHSGVGTGELFF.

The sample holds many counts of this clonotype. The chain recombines TRBV12-5 with TRBJ2-7; D uncertain. The germline V and J ends were trimmed by 6 bases and 2 bases, with 8 bases remaining between them. The CDR3 covers 12 residues. Per germline, CDR1 LGHNT and CDR2 FRNRAP. Written as DNA, the CDR3 is TGTGCTAGTGGGCACAGCACCTACGAGCAGTACTTC. As protein: CASGHSTYEQYF.

There are a few counts of this clonotype. The CDR3 DNA reads TGTGCCATCAGTGAGTCCTCTTGGGGGGAAAAACTGTTTTTT. This translates into CAISESSWGEKLFF. The chain combines TRBV10-3 with TRBJ1-4, with D possibly TRBD1 on 5 matching bases. V gave up 0 bases and J gave up 8 bases, with 10 bases separating them. The CDR3 spans 14 residues. Germline V CDR1 and CDR2: ENHRY, SYGVKD.

Worth noting for this clonotype: A much larger clone is a single base away; this may be a read error. This sequence joins TRBV27 and TRBJ2-2, with D possibly being TRBD2 (6 bases). This CDR3 region has 14 residues. Germline lookup yields CDR1 MNHEY and CDR2 SMNVEV (reference sequence). CDR3 sequence reads: CASSFGSPTGGLFF. The CDR3 bases are TGTGCCAGCAGTTTCGGCAGTCCAACCGGGGGGCTGTTTTTT.

This clonotype was counted many times. The chain recombines TRBV29-1 with TRBJ2-7; D perhaps matches TRBD1 (6 bases). V lost 5 bases and J lost 5, with 13 bases in between. Germline CDR1 is SQVTM and CDR2 is ANQGSEA. The CDR3 has 12 residues. This CDR3 is CSVSRGNDEQYF. In nucleotides, the CDR3 is TGCAGCGTTAGCAGGGGCAACGACGAGCAGTACTTC.

This clonotype was recorded many times. The chain uses TRBV7-6 and TRBJ2-1, with D tentatively TRBD2 (5 bases). This CDR3 contains 15 residues. Trimming left V 1 base short and J 6 bases short, with 13 bases between. CDR1 and CDR2 from the germline V gene are SGHVS and FNYEAQ. The CDR3 region has the DNA TGTGCCAGCAGCTTAGGAGAGGCGGGTTCCAATGAGCAGTTCTTC. It translates to CASSLGEAGSNEQFF.

This clonotype was observed many times. The chain carries TRBV29-1 and TRBJ2-2; TRBD1 matches at 7 bases. The germline gives CDR1 SQVTM, CDR2 ANQGSEA. Losses at the gene ends were 5 bases for V and 0 bases for J; bases not matched to a gene: 6. CDR3 length: 15 amino acids. CDR3 bases: TGCAGCGTTAGATTGGACAGGTCGAACACCGGGGAGCTGTTTTTT. Translation gives CSVRLDRSNTGELFF.

In its sample, this clonotype was seen many times. The rearrangement links TRBV4-3 to TRBJ1-1; D uncertain. V gave up 0 bases and J gave up 3 bases, with 11 bases separating them. This CDR3 has 15 residues. CDR1 and CDR2 from the germline V gene are LGHNA and YSLEER. CDR3 sequence: CASSQEAVGDTEAFF. The CDR3 bases are TGCGCCAGCAGCCAAGAAGCCGTGGGAGACACTGAAGCTTTCTTT.

This clonotype has only a few counts. The chain recombines TRBV7-2 with TRBJ1-5; no clear D gene. Germline-derived CDR1 and CDR2 are SGHTA and FQGNSA. The CDR3 consists of 15 residues. Trimming cost V 0 bases and J 0 bases, with 6 bases left between them. The chain's CDR3 is CASSLATVSNQPQHF. CDR3 nucleotide sequence: TGTGCCAGCAGCTTAGCGACGGTTAGCAATCAGCCCCAGCATTTT.

This clonotype showed up just a few times. The CDR3 DNA reads as TGTGCCAGCAGCAGGACGCCGGGGACTAGCGCCACAGATACGCAGTATTTT. Translating it yields CASSRTPGTSATDTQYF. The V gene is TRBV11-3, the J gene TRBJ2-3, with 10 bases fitting TRBD2. The germline CDR1 and CDR2 sequences are SGHNT and YENEEA. This CDR3 has 17 residues. V lost 5 bases, J lost 2 bases, and 10 bases stayed unmatched.

There are many counts of this clonotype. The chain links TRBV7-9 to TRBJ2-3, with TRBD2 matching over 7 bases. This CDR3 comprises 16 residues. The ends lost 5 bases at V and 0 bases at J; junction bases unmatched: 8. The germline V gene has CDR1 SEHNR and CDR2 FQNEAQ (reference sequence). As DNA, the CDR3 is TGTGCCAGCAGCCTCTATAGCGGGCCTAGCACAGATACGCAGTATTTT. It specifies CASSLYSGPSTDTQYF.

This clonotype was seen only a few times. The chain uses TRBV29-1 and TRBJ1-2, with D unresolved. Trimming pared 6 bases from V and 8 bases from J, leaving 16 bases between. The CDR3 covers 12 residues. CDR1 SQVTM and CDR2 ANQGSEA come from the germline V gene. The CDR3 protein is CSVLTLRPGYTF. In DNA form, the CDR3 reads TGCAGCGTCCTGACACTCCGGCCGGGCTACACCTTC. Looking up the rest from reference TRBV29-1 and TRBJ1-2 gives the full variable domain: SAVISQKPSRDICQRGTSLTIQCQVDSQVTMMFWYRQQPGQSLTLIATANQGSEATYESGFVIDKFPISRPNLTFSTLTVSNMSPEDSSIYLCSVLTLRPGYTFGSGTRLTVV.

This clonotype was recorded many times. The V gene is TRBV19, the J gene TRBJ1-1, with a weak D call TRBD1 (5 bases). V was pared by 6 bases and J by 3 bases, with 17 bases between. Germline V gene sequence: CDR1 LNHDA, CDR2 SQIVND (reference sequence). This CDR3 region has 15 residues. CDR3 protein: CASSPNWGTHTEAFF. The CDR3 DNA sequence: TGTGCCAGTAGCCCAAATTGGGGGACCCACACTGAAGCTTTCTTT. Supplemented by reference TRBV19 and TRBJ1-1, the full variable domain reads DGGITQSPKYLFRKEGQNVTLSCEQNLNHDAMYWYRQDPGQGLRLIYYSQIVNDFQKGDIAEGYSVSREKKESFPLTVTSAQKNPTAFYLCASSPNWGTHTEAFFGQGTRLTVV.

This clonotype occurred many times. The CDR3 ends on some other residue instead of the conserved phenylalanine or tryptophan, so this is likely a read error. The limits of the CDR3 on the DNA are not certain, so only TCRdb's listed CDR3 is given. The chain uses TRBV11-2 and TRBJ1-1; TRBD1 is the table's D call, not checked against the DNA. The length of the CDR3 is 12 amino acids, counting both ends. Germline V CDR1 and CDR2: SGHAT, FQNNGV. The CDR3 protein is CASSPGTGYLSV.

With regard to this clonotype: A read error may be the cause here, since a much bigger clone is one base away. V and J are TRBV28 and TRBJ2-2; D uncertain. The CDR3 spans 15 residues. Per the germline V gene, CDR1 is MDHEN and CDR2 is SYDVKM. The CDR3: CAGSLGYPDTGELFF. The CDR3 DNA is TGTGCCGGCAGTCTGGGGTATCCTGACACCGGGGAGCTGTTTTTT.

The J gene is TRBJ2-7, the V gene TRBV20-1; 10 bases map to TRBD1. Germline V CDR1 and CDR2: DFQATT, SNEGSKA (reference sequence). V lost 2 bases to trimming and J lost 4 bases; unmatched junction nucleotides: 5. The CDR3 is 14 residues long. The DNA for the CDR3 is TGCAGTGCTAGACCCGGGACAGGGGCATACGAGCAGTACTTC. Translated, it gives CSARPGTGAYEQYF.

This clonotype was seen a few times. The DNA of the CDR3 is TGCGCCAGCAGCTTGGATGGGACAGGGGGTTATGAGCAGTTCTTC. Translated, it gives CASSLDGTGGYEQFF. This chain links TRBV5-1 with TRBJ2-1; TRBD1 aligns across 11 bases. The CDR3 extends over 15 amino acids. CDR1 SGHRS and CDR2 YFSETQ come from the germline V gene. The trim removed 0 bases at V and 8 bases at J, leaving 4 bases unmatched.

This clonotype was seen at least ten times. This rearrangement joins TRBV20-1 to TRBJ2-3; 7 nucleotides align to TRBD2. CDR3 length: 16 residues. CDR1 DFQATT and CDR2 SNEGSKA come from the germline V gene (reference sequence). J gave up 5 bases and V 2 bases, and 13 bases lay outside the gene matches. This CDR3 reads CSARTGGGGPIDTQYF. DNA of the CDR3: TGCAGTGCTAGAACCGGTGGGGGAGGGCCGATAGATACGCAGTATTTT.

This clonotype was detected many times. The chain uses TRBV27 and TRBJ2-4; no clear D. Looked up from germline, CDR1 is MNHEY and CDR2 is SMNVEV (reference sequence). The CDR3 loop spans 13 amino acids. V lost 3 bases to trimming and J lost 6 bases, with 9 bases between them. CDR3 residues: CASSFQVGNIQYF. CDR3 nucleotide sequence: TGTGCCAGCAGTTTTCAGGTTGGAAACATTCAGTACTTC.

This clonotype was observed at least ten times. The V call is TRBV6-5, the J call TRBJ2-7; no reliable D call. The CDR3 contains 15 residues. Germline loops: CDR1 MNHEY, CDR2 SVGAGI. The germline V and J ends were trimmed by 2 bases and 6 bases, with 17 bases remaining between them. The chain's CDR3 is CASSYRFQQIAEQYF. CDR3 bases: TGTGCCAGCAGTTACCGATTTCAGCAGATAGCCGAGCAGTACTTC.